This TCR beta chain was found in a study of human T cells and chemical hapten exposure. Study background: Patches with 0.01% DPC went on the upper back, and the tests were read at 6 days.

The germline CDR1 and CDR2 sequences are SEHNR and FQNEAQ (reference sequence). The CDR3 length is 14 residues. The germline V and J ends were trimmed by 5 bases and 1 base, with 11 bases remaining between them. TCRdb processed the RACE reads anew with MiXCR; each CDR3 protein has one entry. The table has approximately 69,000 distinct CDR3 sequences, approximately 10% seen once. Time point indicated: patch test 2, 6 weeks after DPC sensitization. Stated treatment: therapeutic diphenylcyclopropenone sensitization with weekly scalp DPC. This clonotype has ten or more counts. The chain recombines TRBV7-9 with TRBJ1-1; perhaps TRBD1 as D (6 bases). The sequenced sample was whole blood, obtained in connection with sensitization to the hapten diphenylcyclopropenone (DPC). The origin of this receptor is a woman in her forties or fifties with alopecia areata. Some clones in this sample may be carry-over from other donors' samples. Written as DNA, the CDR3 is TGTGCCAGCAGCCACGGGACACAGAACACTGAAGCTTTCTTT. Its protein product is CASSHGTQNTEAFF.